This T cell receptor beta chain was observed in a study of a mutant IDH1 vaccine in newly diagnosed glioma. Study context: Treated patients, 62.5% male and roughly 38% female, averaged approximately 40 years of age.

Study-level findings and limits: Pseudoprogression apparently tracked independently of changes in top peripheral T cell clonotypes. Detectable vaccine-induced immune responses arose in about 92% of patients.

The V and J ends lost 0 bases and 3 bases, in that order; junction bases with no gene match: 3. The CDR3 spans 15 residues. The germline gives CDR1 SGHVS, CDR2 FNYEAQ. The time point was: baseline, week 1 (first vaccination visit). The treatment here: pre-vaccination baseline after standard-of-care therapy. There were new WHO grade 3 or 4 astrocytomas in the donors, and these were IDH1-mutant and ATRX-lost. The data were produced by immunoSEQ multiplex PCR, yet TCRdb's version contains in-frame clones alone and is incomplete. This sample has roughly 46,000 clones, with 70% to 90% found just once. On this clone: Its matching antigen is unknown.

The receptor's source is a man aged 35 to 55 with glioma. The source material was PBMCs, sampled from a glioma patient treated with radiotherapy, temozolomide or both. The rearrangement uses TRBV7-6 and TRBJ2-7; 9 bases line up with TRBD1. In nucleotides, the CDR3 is TGTGCCAGCAGCTTAGCGCTGACAGGGGGCTACGAGCAGTACTTC. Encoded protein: CASSLALTGGYEQYF.